This is a list of T cell receptor beta chains from one sample in a study of molecular identifiers for immune sequencing clone quantification. TCRdb re-analysed the PCR reads in MiXCR, keeping a single row per CDR3 protein. The sample consists of more than 550,000 distinct CDR3 sequences, less than 30% of them appearing once. Sequenced material: naive CD8+ T cells from blood, with Jurkat cell RNA spiked in. The source of these receptors is a human donor in good health. Some libraries in this study had Jurkat cell RNA spiked in. Both conserved end residues are part of each CDR3. Each record gives: D gene, clone size, V gene, J gene, CDR3 DNA, CDR3 protein. A D gene is named only where the DNA matches it firmly. Part of the rows lack a size; the others show once, few, many or a class for expanded clones.

D gene: TRBD1; clone size: few; V gene: TRBV24-1; J gene: TRBJ2-3; CDR3 DNA: TGTGCCACCAGTGATTTGGGGGGACAGGGACCACCACAGGATACGCAGTATTTT; CDR3 protein: CATSDLGGQGPPQDTQYF
D gene: TRBD1; clone size: few; V gene: TRBV4-2; J gene: TRBJ1-5; CDR3 DNA: TGTGCCAGCAGCCAAGACGGGACAGGGACTCTCCATAGCAATCAGCCCCAGCATTTT; CDR3 protein: CASSQDGTGTLHSNQPQHF
D gene: .; clone size: many; V gene: TRBV7-6; J gene: TRBJ2-3; CDR3 DNA: TGTGCCAGCAGCTTAGCAGGTCCGGTCACAGATACGCAGTATTTT; CDR3 protein: CASSLAGPVTDTQYF
D gene: .; clone size: many; V gene: TRBV5-4; J gene: TRBJ2-2; CDR3 DNA: TGTGCCAGCAGCTTGGTATCGGCAGGGCTGAACACCGGGGAGCTGTTTTTT; CDR3 protein: CASSLVSAGLNTGELFF
D gene: .; clone size: .; V gene: TRBV4-1; J gene: TRBJ1-2; CDR3 DNA: TGCGCCAGCAGCCAGGTCGGACAGCAGATATCCTATGGCTACACCTTC; CDR3 protein: CASSQVGQQISYGYTF
D gene: .; clone size: few; V gene: TRBV19; J gene: TRBJ2-1; CDR3 DNA: TGTGCCAGTAAGGTCCCAGATAGCTCCTACAATGAGCAGTTCTTC; CDR3 protein: CASKVPDSSYNEQFF
D gene: TRBD1; clone size: many; V gene: TRBV20-1; J gene: TRBJ1-1; CDR3 DNA: TGCAGTGAGTCAGGGGGCGTTCGGAACACTGAAGCTTTCTTT; CDR3 protein: CSESGGVRNTEAFF
D gene: .; clone size: .; V gene: TRBV5-6; J gene: TRBJ2-3; CDR3 DNA: TGTGCCAGCAGCTTGTGGAAAATAGCGGAAGCGACAGATCCGCAGTATTTT; CDR3 protein: CASSLWKIAEATDPQYF
D gene: .; clone size: many; V gene: TRBV13; J gene: TRBJ2-3; CDR3 DNA: TGTGCCAGCAGCTTGCGGCAGTTTGGCCCAGATACGCAGTATTTT; CDR3 protein: CASSLRQFGPDTQYF
D gene: .; clone size: .; V gene: TRBV6-2/TRBV6-3; J gene: TRBJ2-7; CDR3 DNA: TGTGCCAGCAGCTATGGAGTGGGAGAGCGGGTCTACGAGCAGTACTTC; CDR3 protein: CASSYGVGERVYEQYF
D gene: TRBD1; clone size: many; V gene: TRBV5-6; J gene: TRBJ2-3; CDR3 DNA: TGTGCCAGCAGGCCACAGGGGGCCCTCCCAGATACGCAGTATTTT; CDR3 protein: CASRPQGALPDTQYF
D gene: TRBD2; clone size: many; V gene: TRBV6-5; J gene: TRBJ2-7; CDR3 DNA: TGTGCCAGCAGTGCCACTAGCGGGGGGGCGTACGAGCAGTACTTC; CDR3 protein: CASSATSGGAYEQYF
D gene: TRBD2; clone size: few; V gene: TRBV20-1; J gene: TRBJ2-7; CDR3 DNA: TGCAGTGCTCCATGGGAGGGACTGGAGCAGTACTTC; CDR3 protein: CSAPWEGLEQYF
D gene: TRBD1; clone size: few; V gene: TRBV4-2; J gene: TRBJ2-2; CDR3 DNA: TGTGCCAGCAGCCCGAAGCCGGGACAGGGGAACACCGGGGAGCTGTTTTTT; CDR3 protein: CASSPKPGQGNTGELFF
D gene: .; clone size: many; V gene: TRBV6-6; J gene: TRBJ1-1; CDR3 DNA: TGTGCCAGCGAGGGGCAGGGTGATGAAGCTTTCTTT; CDR3 protein: CASEGQGDEAFF
D gene: .; clone size: .; V gene: TRBV19; J gene: TRBJ2-1; CDR3 DNA: TGTGCCAGTAGTATGGACTTTTACAATGAGCAGTTCTTC; CDR3 protein: CASSMDFYNEQFF
D gene: .; clone size: many; V gene: TRBV4-3; J gene: TRBJ1-5; CDR3 DNA: TGCGCCAGCAGCCTCGACACAGGGCCCAATCAGCCCCAGCATTTT; CDR3 protein: CASSLDTGPNQPQHF
D gene: .; clone size: .; V gene: TRBV6-2/TRBV6-3; J gene: TRBJ1-5; CDR3 DNA: TGTGCCAGCAGTTTCTGGGCGGACCTTCCCAATCAGCCCCAGCATTTT; CDR3 protein: CASSFWADLPNQPQHF
D gene: TRBD1; clone size: few; V gene: TRBV11-3; J gene: TRBJ2-1; CDR3 DNA: TGTGCCAGCTCTTCCACAGGGGGTGGCTACAATGAGCAGTTCTTC; CDR3 protein: CASSSTGGGYNEQFF
D gene: .; clone size: .; V gene: TRBV19; J gene: TRBJ1-5; CDR3 DNA: TGTGCCAGTAACATACAGGGAAGCAATCAGCCCCAGCATTTT; CDR3 protein: CASNIQGSNQPQHF
D gene: TRBD1; clone size: .; V gene: TRBV28; J gene: TRBJ1-4; CDR3 DNA: TGTGCCGCCCAAGGGACAGGGGGCCATGATAATGAAAAACTGTTTTTT; CDR3 protein: CAAQGTGGHDNEKLFF
D gene: .; clone size: .; V gene: TRBV12-3/TRBV12-4; J gene: TRBJ2-1; CDR3 DNA: TGTGCCACCGCGCGGTCCCTAGGGCCCAATGAGCAGTTCTTC; CDR3 protein: CATARSLGPNEQFF
D gene: .; clone size: many; V gene: TRBV6-5; J gene: TRBJ1-1; CDR3 DNA: TGTGCCAGCAGTCCCGGATTCAGTCTGGACACTGAAGCTTTCTTT; CDR3 protein: CASSPGFSLDTEAFF
D gene: TRBD1; clone size: .; V gene: TRBV12-3/TRBV12-4; J gene: TRBJ2-7; CDR3 DNA: TGTGCCAGCAGTTCCGGGACAGGGTACCACGAGCAGTACTTC; CDR3 protein: CASSSGTGYHEQYF
D gene: .; clone size: .; V gene: TRBV4-3; J gene: TRBJ2-2; CDR3 DNA: TGCGCCAGCAGCCAAGGGCTGGGTATAAGCACCGGGGAGCTGTTTTTT; CDR3 protein: CASSQGLGISTGELFF
D gene: .; clone size: .; V gene: TRBV9; J gene: TRBJ2-2; CDR3 DNA: TGTGCCAGCAGCGCCGGTTTTAGGAGAACGAACACCGGGGAGCTGTTTTTT; CDR3 protein: CASSAGFRRTNTGELFF
D gene: .; clone size: many; V gene: TRBV4-1; J gene: TRBJ1-5; CDR3 DNA: TGCGCCAGCAGCCAAGATATGAGGCAGCCCCAGCATTTT; CDR3 protein: CASSQDMRQPQHF
D gene: .; clone size: .; V gene: TRBV27; J gene: TRBJ1-5; CDR3 DNA: TGTGCCAGCAGTTTGGTAGGGGGGGTGGGCAATCAGCCCCAGCATTTT; CDR3 protein: CASSLVGGVGNQPQHF
D gene: .; clone size: many; V gene: TRBV7-6; J gene: TRBJ2-6; CDR3 DNA: TGTGCCAGCAGCAAACTGACACTCTCTGGGGCCAACGTCCTGACTTTC; CDR3 protein: CASSKLTLSGANVLTF